The 15 T cell receptor beta chains below were found in one sample sequenced in a study of Ad26.COV2.S vaccination and SARS-CoV-2 variants. Sequencing was performed with immunoSEQ multiplex PCR; in TCRdb, only in-frame clones are kept and a portion is missing. The table has about 400,000 clones, approximately 88% seen once. Specified treatment: roughly 19 received Ad26.COV2.S at low or high dose, single or two shots; roughly five received placebo; per-sample allocation not given. Sampling happened 63 days after the first vaccine or placebo injection. Specimen: peripheral blood, collected in a trial of Ad26.COV2.S vaccine versus placebo. All receptors come from a person between 18 and 65 years old who received the Ad26.COV2.S COVID-19 vaccine or a placebo.

The chain has TRBV19 and TRBJ1-2; no reliable D call. CDR1 LNHDA and CDR2 SQIVND come from the germline V gene (reference sequence). Trimming left V 3 bases short and J 6 bases short, with 11 bases between. The CDR3 is 13 amino acids. The CDR3 DNA sequence: TGTGCCAGTAGTATCTACAGACAAGATGGCTACACCTTC. It specifies CASSIYRQDGYTF.

The V and J genes are TRBV7-8 and TRBJ1-1, with D unclear. CDR3 size: 15 residues. Germline CDR1 SGHVS, CDR2 FQNEAQ. Trimming shortened V by 3 bases and J by 4 bases, and 15 bases separated the two germline ends. The CDR3 reads CASSFLAAGPTEAFF. CDR3 bases: TGTGCCAGCAGCTTTTTAGCGGCAGGCCCCACTGAAGCTTTCTTT.

This clone is a singleton in its sample. The rearrangement joins TRBV19 to TRBJ1-1; D might be TRBD1 (5 bases). Trimming pared 9 bases from V and 8 bases from J, leaving 16 bases between. This CDR3 is 12 amino acids long. CDR1 is LNHDA and CDR2 is SQIVND in the germline V gene (reference sequence). The CDR3 DNA follows: TGTGCCAGCTCTGCCCAGGGTGCCGAAGCTTTCTTT. Its translation: CASSAQGAEAFF.

The chain employs TRBV30 and TRBJ1-5, with a possible D match to TRBD1 (5 bases). Germline V gene data show CDR1 as GTSNPN and CDR2 as SVGIG (reference sequence). Trimming shortened V by 1 base and J by 0 bases, and 7 bases separated the two germline ends. This CDR3 contains 14 residues. The CDR3 loop reads CAWSGGRSNQPQHF. The CDR3 DNA follows: TGTGCCTGGAGTGGGGGCCGTAGCAATCAGCCCCAGCATTTT.

The chain carries TRBV12-3 or TRBV12-4 and TRBJ1-2; D unresolved. V was clipped by 5 bases and J by 8 bases, with 15 bases between them. The CDR3 covers 13 residues. The CDR3 reads CASSETLRGGYTF. DNA for the CDR3: TGTGCCAGCAGTGAGACTCTAAGAGGCGGCTACACCTTC.

V is TRBV28 and J is TRBJ1-4, with TRBD1 matching over 10 bases. Germline trimming cut 4 bases from V and 0 bases from J; bases unmatched to any gene: 2. The CDR3 loop spans 16 amino acids. Germline CDR1 MDHEN, CDR2 SYDVKM. The CDR3 sequence: CASSSGQGATNEKLFF. The DNA for the CDR3 is TGTGCCAGCAGTTCCGGACAGGGGGCAACTAATGAAAAACTGTTTTTT.

V is TRBV3-1 (or the pseudogene TRBV3-2) and J is TRBJ2-7; D is uncertain. V was cut by 5 bases and J by 6 bases, with 17 bases left in between. This CDR3 has 14 amino acids. CDR1 LGHDT and CDR2 YNNKEL come from the germline V gene (reference sequence). The DNA of the CDR3 is TGTGCCAGCAGCGATGCGAGCCGAACTACCGAGCAGTACTTC. Translation: CASSDASRTTEQYF.

The chain has TRBV4-2 and TRBJ1-5; D uncertain. The V gene's germline CDR1 is LGHNA and CDR2 YNFKEQ. Trimming took off 0 bases at V and 3 bases at J, with 9 bases between the two ends. The CDR3 totals 15 residues. The CDR3 here is CASSQEGRYNQPQHF. The CDR3 DNA is TGTGCCAGCAGCCAAGAAGGCAGGTACAATCAGCCCCAGCATTTT.

The rearrangement uses TRBV9 and TRBJ2-3; D call uncertain. In germline, CDR1 is SGDLS, CDR2 YYNGEE. V lost 4 bases to trimming and J lost 3 bases, with 15 bases between them. The CDR3 spans 15 residues. The CDR3 nucleotides are TGTGCCAGCAGCTCCCCCGATAGCAGGACAGATACGCAGTATTTT. It codes for CASSSPDSRTDTQYF.

J is TRBJ2-2 and V is TRBV27; perhaps TRBD1 as D (6 bases). The CDR3 contains 17 residues. V was clipped by 5 bases and J by 7 bases, with 23 bases between them. The germline CDR1 and CDR2 sequences are MNHEY and SMNVEV (reference sequence). CDR3 nucleotide sequence: TGTGCCAGCAGTCCCGCCCGCCCTACAGGGTACGGCGGGGAGCTGTTTTTT. Amino acid sequence: CASSPARPTGYGGELFF.

V gene TRBV7-3 combines with J gene TRBJ2-7, with D perhaps TRBD1 or TRBD2 (6 bases each). This CDR3 is 13 amino acids long. Between the trimmed V and J ends, which lost 5 bases and 3 bases, there was a span of 11 bases. Germline V gene lookup returns CDR1 SGHTA and CDR2 FQGTGA. CDR3 protein: CASSLGGGYEQYF. The CDR3 DNA reads as TGTGCCAGCAGCCTCGGAGGGGGCTACGAGCAGTACTTC.

This clone was picked up one time. This sequence joins TRBV4-1 and TRBJ1-6; D not certain. CDR1 and CDR2 (germline): MGHRA, YSYEKL. Trimming took 1 base from V and 7 from J, leaving 14 bases between them. The CDR3 runs to 16 residues. The CDR3 here is CASSQGLGQTNSPLHF. As DNA, the CDR3 is TGCGCCAGCAGCCAAGGGTTAGGGCAGACCAATTCACCCCTCCACTTT.

This clone came up once. The J gene is TRBJ1-2, the V gene TRBV10-3, with D possibly matching TRBD1 (5 bases). Germline CDR1 and CDR2: ENHRY and SYGVKD. The CDR3 runs 15 residues. V dropped 10 bases and J dropped 3 bases, with 21 bases sitting between them. The CDR3 sequence: CATLLPGLQDYGYTF. The CDR3 DNA reads as TGTGCCACCTTACTGCCGGGACTCCAGGACTATGGCTACACCTTC.

In regard to this clone: Other DNA sequences in this sample translate to the same CDR3. This chain connects TRBV27 to TRBJ2-7; no clear D. CDR3 length: 12 residues. Looked up from germline, CDR1 is MNHEY and CDR2 is SMNVEV (reference sequence). Trimming pared 3 bases from V and 4 bases from J, leaving 7 bases between. The CDR3 protein is CASSFTGYEQYF. Here the CDR3 DNA reads TGTGCCAGCAGTTTTACTGGATACGAGCAGTACTTC.

This CDR3 is CASSQDGKNSYEQYF. CDR3 in DNA: TGTGCCAGCAGCCAAGATGGGAAGAACTCCTACGAGCAGTACTTC. This sequence joins TRBV4-2 and TRBJ2-7; unclear D gene. This CDR3 comprises 15 residues. The ends were cut back, 0 bases at V and 0 bases at J, with 9 bases in the middle. Germline lookup yields CDR1 LGHNA and CDR2 YNFKEQ.